This T cell receptor (beta chain) was retrieved from a study of blood T cell repertoires in COVID-19. Study information: Sources were T cells, B-cell-depleted T cells, or PBMCs; the material itself was cDNA or gDNA.

Per the original data handling: Reference gene primers were amplified, and this amplification served to estimate nucleated cell counts. Here immunoSEQ multiplex PCR was the method, and the copy in TCRdb shows in-frame clones only, minus some. V, J and clone size reflect that table, while D and trimming were determined from the DNA. The sample gives 150,000 to 200,000 clones, around 84% of which show up once; roughly 19% is in the top ten. This clone has a count of ten or more. CDR3 length: 13 residues. The V gene lost 5 bases and the J gene lost 3 bases, with 10 bases spanning the gap. The sample comprised peripheral blood. This chain uses TRBV12-3 or TRBV12-4 with TRBJ1-1; D unresolved. The receptor comes from a woman of 80 years or more with acute or convalescent COVID-19. CDR3 loop: CASSRNPYTEAFF. CDR3 coding DNA: TGTGCCAGCAGTCGTAATCCGTACACTGAAGCTTTCTTT.